In this sample, the clone carrying this T cell receptor beta chain turned up a few times. The antigen is unknown. This CDR3 has 13 residues. V shed 3 bases and J 6 bases; nucleotides not matched to a gene: 4. From germline, CDR1 is MNHNS and CDR2 SASEGT. This specimen belongs to a study of identical twins. Overall study results and limits: Twins' surplus sharing was weaker for beta out-of-frame sequences. In cord blood, abundant beta clonotypes had fewer insertions; memory showed no trend. Conclusions were based on cross-sectional statistical analysis, without following the same donors.

One entry per CDR3 protein, called by TCRdb with MiXCR from the 5' RACE reads. The sample comprises just under 550,000 distinct CDR3 sequences, over 12% of which are singletons, and roughly 0.46% rests with the top ten. These sequences were also reported in another study, on yellow fever vaccine responses in identical twins.

This sequence was found in a young woman in good health. The chain combines TRBV6-1 with TRBJ2-5; TRBD2 matches 7 bases. Sequencing was performed on CD4+ T cells sorted from blood. CDR3 in amino acids: CASSETSRKTQYF. The CDR3 DNA follows: TGTGCCAGCAGTGAGACTAGCAGGAAGACCCAGTACTTC.